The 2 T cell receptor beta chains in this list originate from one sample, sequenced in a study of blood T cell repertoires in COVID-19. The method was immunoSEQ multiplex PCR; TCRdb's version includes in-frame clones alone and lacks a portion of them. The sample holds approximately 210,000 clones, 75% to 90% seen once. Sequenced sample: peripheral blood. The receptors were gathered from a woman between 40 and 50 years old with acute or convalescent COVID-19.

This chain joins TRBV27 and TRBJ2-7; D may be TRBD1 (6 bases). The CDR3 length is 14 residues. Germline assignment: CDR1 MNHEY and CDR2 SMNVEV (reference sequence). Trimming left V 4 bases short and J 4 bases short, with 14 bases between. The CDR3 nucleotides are TGTGCCAGCAGTTCTACAGGGAGCGCTTACGAGCAGTACGTC. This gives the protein CASSSTGSAYEQYV.

The CDR3 sequence is CAWSHRQVNSNQPQHF. In DNA, the CDR3 is TGTGCCTGGAGTCATAGACAGGTTAATAGCAATCAGCCCCAGCATTTT. The chain links TRBV30 to TRBJ1-5; D is perhaps TRBD1 (6 bases). The germline CDR1 and CDR2 sequences are GTSNPN and SVGIG (reference sequence). V lost 2 bases and J lost 0, with 14 bases in between. This CDR3 has 16 amino acids.